What follows describes a single TCR beta chain. The CDR3 loop spans 14 amino acids. Germline CDR1 LGHNT, CDR2 FRNRAP. V shed 6 bases and J 5 bases; nucleotides not matched to a gene: 6. This sample is drawn from a study of blood T cell repertoires in COVID-19. On the study more broadly: Sites in the United States, Italy and Spain provided acute and convalescent COVID-19 samples. From T cells, B-cell-depleted T cells, or PBMCs came the material, which was cDNA or gDNA.

Source study methods: Amplified reference gene primers provided the basis for estimating nucleated cell counts. Profiled with immunoSEQ multiplex PCR; TCRdb holds only in-frame clones, not every one. V, J and clone size are taken as reported in that table, and D and trimming were inferred from the DNA itself. The sample includes about 69,000 clones, over 75% of them seen just once. Specimen: peripheral blood. This receptor was obtained from a man at least 80 years old with acute or convalescent COVID-19. The chain carries TRBV12-5 and TRBJ2-2, with 7 bases matching TRBD1. The CDR3 region is CASGWDSPTGELFF. Written as DNA, the CDR3 is TGTGCTAGTGGGTGGGACAGCCCTACCGGGGAGCTGTTTTTT.